This T cell receptor beta chain stems from a study of blood T cell repertoires in COVID-19. Study overall: Nucleic acid was either cDNA or gDNA, and it came from T cells, B-cell-depleted T cells, or PBMCs.

Original data processing: Reference gene primer amplification yielded estimated nucleated cell counts. The data were produced by immunoSEQ multiplex PCR, yet TCRdb's version contains in-frame clones alone and is incomplete. The DNA was the basis for D and trimming; V, J and clone size are from that table. The sample lists nearly 55,000 clones, around 90% occurring once. This CDR3 has 11 amino acids. Trimming shortened V by 7 bases and J by 6 bases, and 6 bases separated the two germline ends. Germline loops: CDR1 KGHDR, CDR2 SFDVKD. The TCR originated in a woman aged 60-75 years with active or convalescent COVID-19. The V gene is TRBV24-1, the J gene TRBJ2-1, with D uncertain. Sequencing input: peripheral blood. CDR3 amino acids: CATRHANEQFF. The CDR3 DNA is TGTGCCACCAGACATGCCAATGAGCAGTTCTTC.